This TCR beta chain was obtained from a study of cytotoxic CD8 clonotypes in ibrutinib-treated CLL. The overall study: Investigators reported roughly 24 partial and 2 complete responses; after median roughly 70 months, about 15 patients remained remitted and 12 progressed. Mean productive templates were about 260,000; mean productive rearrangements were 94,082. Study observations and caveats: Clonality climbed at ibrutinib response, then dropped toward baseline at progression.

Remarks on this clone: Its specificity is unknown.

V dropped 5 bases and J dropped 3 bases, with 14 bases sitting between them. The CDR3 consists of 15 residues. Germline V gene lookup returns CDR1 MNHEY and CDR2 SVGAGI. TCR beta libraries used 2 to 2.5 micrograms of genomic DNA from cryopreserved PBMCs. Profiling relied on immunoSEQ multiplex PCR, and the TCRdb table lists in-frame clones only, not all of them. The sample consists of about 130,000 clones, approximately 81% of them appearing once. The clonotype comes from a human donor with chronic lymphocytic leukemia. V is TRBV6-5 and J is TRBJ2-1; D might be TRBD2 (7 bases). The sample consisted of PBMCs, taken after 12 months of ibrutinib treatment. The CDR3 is CASSGGATNYNEQFF. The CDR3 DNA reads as TGTGCCAGCAGTGGGGGGGCCACGAACTACAATGAGCAGTTCTTC.